This TCR beta chain was profiled in a study of cytomegalovirus exposure and HLA in healthy donors. Study-wide findings and caveats: A highly shared variant cluster was judged a likely technical artifact.

The PCR employed 60 Vbeta primers together with 13 Jbeta primers. Some clones are missing from TCRdb's copy, which holds only in-frame ones; the method was immunoSEQ multiplex PCR. The top ten hold under 1.5% of the sample, which has 100,000 to 120,000 clones, over 70% seen once. Germline CDR1 is SGHAT and CDR2 is FQDESV (reference sequence). Trimming removed 5 bases from V and 7 bases from J; junction bases left unmatched: 6. The CDR3 loop spans 14 amino acids. About this clone itself: Its matching antigen is unknown.

This sequence originates from a man in his forties in good health and CMV-seronegative. V usage is TRBV11-1 and J usage is TRBJ1-4; 8 bases align to TRBD1. The source material was PBMCs. The CDR3 loop is CASSLGQGGEKLFF. Written as DNA, the CDR3 is TGTGCCAGCAGCCTCGGACAGGGTGGTGAAAAACTGTTTTTT.